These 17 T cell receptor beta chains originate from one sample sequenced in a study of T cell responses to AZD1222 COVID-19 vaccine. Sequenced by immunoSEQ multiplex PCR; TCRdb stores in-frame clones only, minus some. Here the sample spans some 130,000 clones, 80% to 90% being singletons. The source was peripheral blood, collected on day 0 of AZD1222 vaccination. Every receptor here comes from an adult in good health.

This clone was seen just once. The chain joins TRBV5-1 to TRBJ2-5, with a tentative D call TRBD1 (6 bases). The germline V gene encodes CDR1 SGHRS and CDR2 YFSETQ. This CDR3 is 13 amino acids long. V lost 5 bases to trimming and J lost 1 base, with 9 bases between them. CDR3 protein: CASRRTVQETQYF. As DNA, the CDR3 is TGCGCCAGCAGGCGGACAGTCCAAGAGACCCAGTACTTC.

CDR3 loop: CASSLEKSFYEQYF. CDR3 bases: TGTGCCAGCAGCTTGGAGAAATCTTTCTACGAGCAGTACTTC. The gene calls are TRBV11-2 and TRBJ2-7; D uncertain. The germline V and J ends were trimmed by 3 bases and 3 bases, with 12 bases remaining between them. Germline V gives CDR1 SGHAT, CDR2 FQNNGV. CDR3 length equals 14 residues.

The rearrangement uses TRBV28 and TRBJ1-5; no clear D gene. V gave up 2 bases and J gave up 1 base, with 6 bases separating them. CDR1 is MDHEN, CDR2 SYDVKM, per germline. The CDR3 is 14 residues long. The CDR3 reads CASSLLDSNQPQHF. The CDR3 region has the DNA TGTGCCAGCAGTTTACTAGACAGCAATCAGCCCCAGCATTTT.

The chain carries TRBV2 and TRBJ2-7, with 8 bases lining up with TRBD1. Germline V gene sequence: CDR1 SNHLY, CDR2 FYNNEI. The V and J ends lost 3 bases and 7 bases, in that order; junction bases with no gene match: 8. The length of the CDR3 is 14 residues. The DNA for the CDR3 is TGTGCCAGCAGTGACCCGGACAGGGTGCGGGAGCAGTACTTC. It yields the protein CASSDPDRVREQYF.

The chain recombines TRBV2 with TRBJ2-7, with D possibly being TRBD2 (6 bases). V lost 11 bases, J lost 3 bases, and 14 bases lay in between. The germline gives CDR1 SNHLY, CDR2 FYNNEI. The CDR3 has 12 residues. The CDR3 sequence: CAGGSGGYEQYF. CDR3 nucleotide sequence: TGTGCCGGGGGGTCAGGTGGCTACGAGCAGTACTTC.

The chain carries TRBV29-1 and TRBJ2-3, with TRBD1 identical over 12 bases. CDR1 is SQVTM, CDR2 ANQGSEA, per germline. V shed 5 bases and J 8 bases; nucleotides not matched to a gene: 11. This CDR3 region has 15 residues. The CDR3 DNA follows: TGCAGCGTTTATCCGGGACAGGGGGCGAAGGGTACGCAGTATTTT. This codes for CSVYPGQGAKGTQYF.

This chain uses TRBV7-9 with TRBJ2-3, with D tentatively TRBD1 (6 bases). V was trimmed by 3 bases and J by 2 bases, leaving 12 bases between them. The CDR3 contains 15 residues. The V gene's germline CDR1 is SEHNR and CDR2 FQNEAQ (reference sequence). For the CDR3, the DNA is TGTGCCAGCAGCTTTGGGACACCCATCACAGATACGCAGTATTTT. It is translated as CASSFGTPITDTQYF.

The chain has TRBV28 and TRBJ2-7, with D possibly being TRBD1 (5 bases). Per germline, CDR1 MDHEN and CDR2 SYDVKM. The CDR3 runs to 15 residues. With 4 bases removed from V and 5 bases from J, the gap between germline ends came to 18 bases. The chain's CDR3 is CASSSVGEIKNEQYF. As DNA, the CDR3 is TGTGCCAGCAGTTCCGTAGGGGAAATAAAGAACGAGCAGTACTTC.

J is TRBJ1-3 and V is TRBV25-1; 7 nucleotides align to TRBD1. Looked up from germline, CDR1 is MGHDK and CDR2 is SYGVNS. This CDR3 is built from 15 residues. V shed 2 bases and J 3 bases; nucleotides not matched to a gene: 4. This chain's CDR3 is CASSESRQGGNTIYF. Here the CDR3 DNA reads TGTGCCAGCAGTGAAAGCCGACAGGGTGGAAACACCATATATTTT.

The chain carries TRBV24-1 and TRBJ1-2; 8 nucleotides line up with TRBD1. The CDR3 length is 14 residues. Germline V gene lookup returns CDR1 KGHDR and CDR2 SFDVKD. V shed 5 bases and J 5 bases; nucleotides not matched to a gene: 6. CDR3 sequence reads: CATSGGQGGYGYTF. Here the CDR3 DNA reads TGTGCCACCAGTGGCGGACAGGGAGGGTATGGCTACACCTTC.

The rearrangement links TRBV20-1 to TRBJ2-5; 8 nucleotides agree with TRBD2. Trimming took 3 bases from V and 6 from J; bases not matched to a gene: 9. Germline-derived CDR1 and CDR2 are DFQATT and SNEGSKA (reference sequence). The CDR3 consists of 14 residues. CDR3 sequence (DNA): TGCAGTGCTAGTCTCGGGGGGGCTTTAAAGACCCAGTACTTC. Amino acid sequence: CSASLGGALKTQYF.

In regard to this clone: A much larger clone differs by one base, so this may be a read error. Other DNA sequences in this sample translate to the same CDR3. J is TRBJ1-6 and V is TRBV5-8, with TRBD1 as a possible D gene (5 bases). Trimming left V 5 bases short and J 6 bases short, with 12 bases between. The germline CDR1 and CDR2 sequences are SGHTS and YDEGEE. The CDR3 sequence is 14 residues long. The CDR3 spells CASSLRGGNSPLHF. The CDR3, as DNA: TGTGCCAGCAGTTTAAGGGGCGGTAATTCACCCCTCCACTTT.

The DNA of the CDR3 is TGCGCCAGCAGCTTGGCGCCCAATCAAGGCGAAAAACTGTTTTTT. This sequence encodes CASSLAPNQGEKLFF. This chain connects TRBV5-1 to TRBJ1-4, with D unresolved. The CDR3 runs 15 residues. Germline lookup yields CDR1 SGHRS and CDR2 YFSETQ. The V gene lost 0 bases and the J gene lost 8 bases, with 14 bases spanning the gap. Full variable domain (rest looked up from reference TRBV5-1 and TRBJ1-4): KAGVTQTPRYLIKTRGQQVTLSCSPISGHRSVSWYQQTPGQGLQFLFEYFSETQRNKGNFPGRFSGRQFSNSRSEMNVSTLELGDSALYLCASSLAPNQGEKLFFGSGTQLSVL.

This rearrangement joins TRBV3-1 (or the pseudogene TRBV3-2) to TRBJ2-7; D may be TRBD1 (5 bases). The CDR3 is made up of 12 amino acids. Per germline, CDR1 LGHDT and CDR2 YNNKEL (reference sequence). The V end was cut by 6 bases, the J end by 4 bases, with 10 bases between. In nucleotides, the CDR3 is TGTGCCAGCAGTCTCGACAGTTACGAGCAGTACTTC. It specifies CASSLDSYEQYF.

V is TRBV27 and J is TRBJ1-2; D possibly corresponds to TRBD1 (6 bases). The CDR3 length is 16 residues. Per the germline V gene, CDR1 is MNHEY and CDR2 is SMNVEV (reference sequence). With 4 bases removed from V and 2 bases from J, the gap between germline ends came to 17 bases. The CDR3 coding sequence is TGTGCCAGCAGTTCATGGGGGGGCCAGCCAAACTATGGCTACACCTTC. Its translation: CASSSWGGQPNYGYTF.

The CDR3 reads CASSLVRQRNTEAFF. Written as DNA, the CDR3 is TGTGCCAGCAGCTTAGTTCGACAAAGGAACACTGAAGCTTTCTTT. V gene TRBV7-2 combines with J gene TRBJ1-1; D is uncertain. Deletions cut 1 base from V and 1 base from J, with 10 bases between. The V gene's germline CDR1 is SGHTA and CDR2 FQGNSA. The CDR3 is made up of 15 amino acids.

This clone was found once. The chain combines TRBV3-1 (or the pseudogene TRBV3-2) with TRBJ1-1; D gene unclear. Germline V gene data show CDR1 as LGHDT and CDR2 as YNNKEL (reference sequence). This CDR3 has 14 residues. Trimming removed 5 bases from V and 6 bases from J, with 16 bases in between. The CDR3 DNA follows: TGTGCCAGCAGCATACCCTCCCAAGGTCCTGAAGCTTTCTTT. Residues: CASSIPSQGPEAFF.